This entry describes one TCR beta chain. The CDR3 runs to 13 residues. Germline loops: CDR1 MNHEY, CDR2 SVGAGI. The V and J ends lost 7 bases and 3 bases, in that order; junction bases with no gene match: 2. This sample was taken from a study of blood T cell repertoires in COVID-19. Data came from immunoSEQ multiplex PCR; TCRdb stores just in-frame clones and leaves some out. Of over 60,000 clones in the sample, roughly 92% are singletons; the top ten hold roughly 6.2%. The receptor was isolated from a human donor in a cohort sampled during active COVID-19. Sequencing was performed on peripheral blood. The chain has TRBV6-5 and TRBJ2-7, with TRBD2 matching 11 bases. CDR3 sequence (DNA): TGTGCCAGCACCGGGACTAGCGGCTACGAGCAGTACTTC. This encodes CASTGTSGYEQYF.